What follows is one T cell receptor (beta chain) and its context. Generated by immunoSEQ multiplex PCR, the TCRdb table keeps only in-frame clones and is missing some. In the table there are tens of thousands of clones, 75% to 90% of which are singletons. These data come from a study of blood T cell repertoires in COVID-19. Study in general: Donors in the United States, Italy and Spain gave samples during acute or convalescent COVID-19. T cells, B-cell-depleted T cells, or PBMCs supplied cDNA or gDNA.

Trimming removed 6 bases at V and 5 bases at J, with 19 bases between. The germline gives CDR1 MNHEY, CDR2 SVGAGI. CDR3 length: 15 residues. This chain connects TRBV6-5 to TRBJ1-2; TRBD1 is a possible D gene (6 bases). Sequences were obtained from peripheral blood. This clonotype originated in a woman over 75 with active COVID-19. CDR3 in amino acids: CASSPARGGGYGYTF. The CDR3 DNA is TGTGCCAGCAGCCCGGCGAGAGGGGGTGGATATGGCTACACCTTC.